These 27 T cell receptor beta chains originate from one sample sequenced in a study of a mutant IDH1 vaccine in newly diagnosed glioma. The time point is: week 47, end of study. Vaccinated patients received 300 ug of mutant IDH1 20-mer peptide per dose, with topical imiquimod. Sequencing was performed with immunoSEQ multiplex PCR; in TCRdb, only in-frame clones are kept and a portion is missing. The data show more than 50,000 clones, less than 65% seen once. These receptors have no identified antigens. The sequencing used peripheral blood mononuclear cells (PBMCs), collected from a glioma patient whose treatment included an IDH1 peptide vaccine. These receptors were taken from a middle-aged man with glioma. Some clones in this sample may be carry-over from other donors' samples.

The chain has TRBV10-3 and TRBJ1-6; 9 nucleotides align to TRBD1. With V trimmed by 0 bases and J by 8 bases, 2 bases remained unmatched. Germline lookup yields CDR1 ENHRY and CDR2 SYGVKD. CDR3 length equals 15 residues. The CDR3: CAISESGQGYSPLHF. The CDR3 DNA reads as TGTGCCATCAGTGAGTCGGGACAGGGATATTCACCCCTCCACTTT.

This clone was picked up a small number of times. The rearrangement uses TRBV6-5 and TRBJ1-2; 8 nucleotides align to TRBD1. This CDR3 comprises 13 residues. Germline values: CDR1 MNHEY, CDR2 SVGAGI. V trimming: 6 bases; J trimming: 8 bases; junction bases outside the gene matches: 8. The CDR3 loop reads CASRPGQGRGYTF. The CDR3 nucleotides are TGTGCCAGCAGACCCGGACAGGGAAGGGGCTACACCTTC.

This chain links TRBV11-2 with TRBJ1-2; D unclear. The CDR3 consists of 13 residues. Germline loops: CDR1 SGHAT, CDR2 FQNNGV. Trimming cost V 1 base and J 4 bases, with 7 bases left between them. The CDR3 bases are TGTGCCAGCAGCTTAGCGGCGAGCTATGGCTACACCTTC. Encoded protein: CASSLAASYGYTF.

The chain couples TRBV9 to TRBJ2-3; D assignment may be TRBD1 or TRBD2 (5 bases each). The V end lost 3 bases, the J end lost 2 bases, and 13 bases lay between the germline ends. The CDR3 consists of 15 residues. Germline V CDR1 and CDR2: SGDLS, YYNGEE. Here the CDR3 DNA reads TGTGCCAGCAGCGGTTACGGGGCGCACACAGATACGCAGTATTTT. Protein: CASSGYGAHTDTQYF.

The chain carries TRBV7-2 and TRBJ2-5, with TRBD1 matching 7 bases. The CDR3 length is 15 residues. V trimming: 6 bases; J trimming: 7 bases; junction bases outside the gene matches: 14. Per germline, CDR1 SGHTA and CDR2 FQGNSA. The CDR3 region has the DNA TGTGCCAGCAGTCCCCAGGGACAGCTCACGGGGACCCAGTACTTC. Translated: CASSPQGQLTGTQYF.

This clone was counted between two and nine times. The chain uses TRBV7-9 and TRBJ1-4; tentatively, D is TRBD1 (6 bases). The CDR3 is 13 amino acids. Germline CDR1 and CDR2: SEHNR and FQNEAQ (reference sequence). V was clipped by 5 bases and J by 8 bases, with 12 bases between them. The CDR3 sequence: CASSGGAREKLFF. DNA of the CDR3: TGTGCCAGCAGCGGGGGCGCCCGGGAAAAACTGTTTTTT.

This clone was counted only a few times. The chain couples TRBV5-1 to TRBJ1-6; no clear D. The germline V and J ends were trimmed by 4 bases and 1 base, with 15 bases remaining between them. Per the germline V gene, CDR1 is SGHRS and CDR2 is YFSETQ. This CDR3 is built from 17 residues. In nucleotides, the CDR3 is TGCGCCAGCAGCAGGCAGGAGGTTCGGTCCTATAATTCACCCCTCCACTTT. Its translation is CASSRQEVRSYNSPLHF.

The chain is built from TRBV5-4 and TRBJ2-3; 8 bases line up with TRBD2. The CDR3 loop spans 16 amino acids. Trimming removed 4 bases from V and 4 bases from J; junction bases left unmatched: 11. Germline values: CDR1 SGHNT, CDR2 YYREEE (reference sequence). The CDR3 coding sequence is TGTGCCAGCAGCACACGGGGGGGCCTATCGGCAGATACGCAGTATTTT. Encoded protein: CASSTRGGLSADTQYF.

This chain connects TRBV5-1 to TRBJ2-1, with TRBD2 identical over 7 bases. V was pared by 5 bases and J by 3 bases, with 14 bases of the junction left unmatched. The CDR3 runs 17 residues. Germline V gene sequence: CDR1 SGHRS, CDR2 YFSETQ. The CDR3, as DNA: TGCGCCAGCAGACAGTCACCGACTAGCCGGAACTACAATGAGCAGTTCTTC. Translated, it gives CASRQSPTSRNYNEQFF.

The chain employs TRBV5-4 and TRBJ2-7; 15 bases line up with TRBD2. Trimming took 2 bases from V and 10 from J; bases not matched to a gene: 4. This CDR3 is built from 14 residues. Germline V CDR1 and CDR2: SGHNT, YYREEE (reference sequence). The CDR3 protein is CASSFGTSGGRQYF. CDR3 DNA sequence: TGTGCCAGCAGCTTCGGGACTAGCGGGGGGCGACAGTACTTC.

This clone was picked up a small number of times. The chain has TRBV27 and TRBJ1-2; 7 bases are a match to TRBD1. Germline CDR1 is MNHEY and CDR2 is SMNVEV (reference sequence). Trimming removed 5 bases from V and 7 bases from J; junction bases left unmatched: 10. There are 14 residues in the CDR3. The CDR3 region has the DNA TGTGCCAGCAGTCCCCAGGGACAGCCAGCTGGCTACACCTTC. Encoded protein: CASSPQGQPAGYTF.

The rearrangement joins TRBV7-8 to TRBJ1-5; D ambiguous. The germline gives CDR1 SGHVS, CDR2 FQNEAQ. The CDR3 consists of 16 residues. V was pared by 2 bases and J by 2 bases, with 13 bases between. CDR3 loop: CASSLYGPTGNQPQHF. The CDR3 nucleotides are TGTGCCAGCAGCTTATACGGACCTACTGGCAATCAGCCCCAGCATTTT. The full variable domain, rest sourced from reference TRBV7-8 and TRBJ1-5, is GAGVSQSPRYKVAKRGQDVALRCDPISGHVSLFWYQQALGQGPEFLTYFQNEAQLDKSGLPSDRFFAERPEGSVSTLKIQRTQQEDSAVYLCASSLYGPTGNQPQHFGDGTRLSIL.

The rearrangement links TRBV29-1 to TRBJ2-7; D unclear. V was pared by 5 bases and J by 0 bases, with 8 bases between. This CDR3 is built from 12 residues. The germline CDR1 and CDR2 sequences are SQVTM and ANQGSEA. CDR3 amino acids: CSVSGSSYEQYF. The CDR3, as DNA: TGCAGCGTTTCGGGTAGCTCCTACGAGCAGTACTTC.

This clone was counted only a few times. The chain has TRBV28 and TRBJ1-6, with no clear D. The CDR3 sequence is 15 residues long. Trimming took 2 bases from V and 9 from J, leaving 14 bases between them. CDR1 is MDHEN, CDR2 SYDVKM, per germline. The chain's CDR3 is CASSLRPDRGSPLHF. The DNA for the CDR3 is TGTGCCAGCAGTTTACGCCCAGACCGGGGTTCACCCCTCCACTTT.

This chain links TRBV5-4 with TRBJ2-1, with D uncertain. CDR3 length: 14 residues. The germline V gene encodes CDR1 SGHNT and CDR2 YYREEE (reference sequence). V lost 0 bases and J 2 bases, leaving 6 bases between the germline ends. The DNA for the CDR3 is TGTGCCAGCAGCTTGGGCCTAGCCTACAATGAGCAGTTCTTC. Its protein is CASSLGLAYNEQFF.

The chain recombines TRBV30 with TRBJ2-7; TRBD2 might be the D (7 bases). In germline, CDR1 is GTSNPN, CDR2 SVGIG (reference sequence). This CDR3 contains 14 residues. Trimming removed 5 bases at V and 0 bases at J, with 14 bases between. In nucleotides, the CDR3 is TGTGCCTGGGGAAGGGGGGGGAGCTCCTACGAGCAGTACTTC. This encodes CAWGRGGSSYEQYF.

V gene TRBV7-9 combines with J gene TRBJ2-1; D uncertain. Trimming pared 2 bases from V and 5 bases from J, leaving 4 bases between. In germline, CDR1 is SEHNR, CDR2 FQNEAQ (reference sequence). The CDR3 consists of 12 residues. The DNA for the CDR3 is TGTGCCAGCAGCTTATCTCACAATGAGCAGTTCTTC. It codes for CASSLSHNEQFF.

This clone has a handful of counts. The V call is TRBV28, the J call TRBJ2-2, with TRBD1 matching 11 bases. Germline trimming cut 7 bases from V and 7 bases from J; bases unmatched to any gene: 8. Germline CDR1 MDHEN, CDR2 SYDVKM. The CDR3 has 15 residues. CDR3 sequence (DNA): TGTGCCAGCACCGGGGGACAGGGGGTTCTCGGGGAGCTGTTTTTT. Translation gives CASTGGQGVLGELFF.

This clone was counted a few times. V gene TRBV27 combines with J gene TRBJ2-7; TRBD1 matches at 11 bases. The CDR3 extends over 15 amino acids. V was pared by 6 bases and J by 6 bases, with 10 bases of the junction left unmatched. Germline V CDR1 and CDR2: MNHEY, SMNVEV (reference sequence). The CDR3 region has the DNA TGTGCCAGCAGCGCAGGGACAGGGGGGTTTGGCGAGCAGTACTTC. Translated: CASSAGTGGFGEQYF.

This clone was seen more than once but under ten times. The CDR3: CASSLGGLAGPETQYF. The CDR3 region has the DNA TGTGCCAGCAGCTTAGGGGGACTAGCGGGGCCGGAGACCCAGTACTTC. V is TRBV13 and J is TRBJ2-5, with 13 bases identical to TRBD2. The ends lost 0 bases at V and 5 bases at J; junction bases unmatched: 3. Germline V lookup: CDR1 PRHDT, CDR2 FYEKMQ (reference sequence). The CDR3 is 16 residues long.

V usage is TRBV7-2 and J usage is TRBJ1-1, with D possibly matching TRBD1 (5 bases). The CDR3 sequence is 14 residues long. The V end lost 2 bases, the J end lost 0 bases, and 7 bases lay between the germline ends. Germline loops: CDR1 SGHTA, CDR2 FQGNSA. CDR3 nucleotide sequence: TGTGCCAGCAGCTTATGGACAATGAACACTGAAGCTTTCTTT. Translated, it gives CASSLWTMNTEAFF.

The chain couples TRBV4-1 to TRBJ2-5; D tentatively reads TRBD1 or TRBD2 (6 bases each). The CDR3 sequence is 16 residues long. Germline values: CDR1 MGHRA, CDR2 YSYEKL. The V gene lost 0 bases and the J gene lost 4 bases, with 15 bases spanning the gap. The chain's CDR3 is CASSQDSARGGETQYF. CDR3 DNA sequence: TGCGCCAGCAGCCAAGATTCCGCCAGGGGAGGAGAGACCCAGTACTTC.

V usage is TRBV7-9 and J usage is TRBJ1-3; D gene unclear. Trimming shortened V by 2 bases and J by 0 bases, and 14 bases separated the two germline ends. This CDR3 spans 17 amino acids. The germline CDR1 and CDR2 sequences are SEHNR and FQNEAQ (reference sequence). For the CDR3, the DNA is TGTGCCAGCAGCTTAAATCCCGGGTCGAGCTCTGGAAACACCATATATTTT. Its protein is CASSLNPGSSSGNTIYF.

The V call is TRBV5-1, the J call TRBJ2-7; 9 bases agree with TRBD1. CDR1 and CDR2 (germline): SGHRS, YFSETQ. The CDR3 contains 12 residues. V shed 4 bases and J 6 bases; nucleotides not matched to a gene: 2. This CDR3 reads CASSQDRGEQYF. The DNA for the CDR3 is TGCGCCAGCAGCCAGGACAGGGGCGAGCAGTACTTC.

This clone turned up a few times. The gene calls are TRBV7-8 and TRBJ2-7; D not resolved. The CDR3 extends over 12 amino acids. V shed 5 bases and J shed 3 bases, with 8 bases lying between them. The germline gives CDR1 SGHVS, CDR2 FQNEAQ. The CDR3 sequence is CASSPKGYEQYF. The CDR3 DNA sequence: TGTGCCAGCAGCCCGAAGGGCTACGAGCAGTACTTC.

This clone was picked up a small number of times. The chain uses TRBV11-2 and TRBJ2-7, with 7 bases lining up with TRBD2. Germline assignment: CDR1 SGHAT and CDR2 FQNNGV. J lost 6 bases, V lost 1 base, and 6 bases had no gene match. This CDR3 contains 14 residues. The CDR3 region is CASSLAGWGGEQYF. CDR3 bases: TGTGCCAGCAGCTTAGCCGGGTGGGGGGGCGAGCAGTACTTC.

This clone showed up just a few times. This chain links TRBV19 with TRBJ2-7, with a tentative D call TRBD1 (6 bases). The CDR3 has 17 residues. Deletions cut 1 base from V and 5 bases from J, with 21 bases between. Germline CDR1 and CDR2: LNHDA and SQIVND (reference sequence). CDR3 sequence: CASSIGTAGTPPNEQYF. The CDR3 DNA reads as TGTGCCAGTAGTATAGGGACAGCTGGGACACCGCCTAACGAGCAGTACTTC. The whole variable domain, filled in from reference TRBV19 and TRBJ2-7, reads DGGITQSPKYLFRKEGQNVTLSCEQNLNHDAMYWYRQDPGQGLRLIYYSQIVNDFQKGDIAEGYSVSREKKESFPLTVTSAQKNPTAFYLCASSIGTAGTPPNEQYFGPGTRLTVT.